This T cell receptor beta chain was recovered during a study of regulatory T cells in long-lasting Graves disease. The sample holds many counts of this clonotype. Antigen: not known. Overall study results and limits: TCR diversity in persistent Graves' patients was below that of newly diagnosed ones.

The germline CDR1 and CDR2 sequences are SGHRS and YFSETQ. V dropped 0 bases and J dropped 4; count of bases not matched to a gene: 0. There are 15 residues in the CDR3. CDR3 regions were amplified by Arm-PCR using iRepertoire HTBI primers to build TCR beta libraries. A single record per CDR3 protein comes from TCRdb applying MiXCR to the multiplex PCR reads. This repertoire shows about 540,000 distinct CDR3 sequences, 13% found once; its top ten account for 8% to 10%. This sample's time point: newly diagnosed GD, antithyroid drugs for less than 3 months. The TCR library was made from RNA that had been extracted from PBMCs in TRIzol. The guidelines of the American Thyroid Association were the basis for diagnosing Graves' disease. These data also formed part of another study, on T cells in Graves' hyperthyroidism and ophthalmopathy. This second study says: The study excluded patients with uncontrolled infection, other autoimmune disease, pregnancy or lactation.

The receptor was isolated from a man aged 25-40 years with Graves disease. This chain joins TRBV5-1 and TRBJ2-2, with 10 bases lining up with TRBD2. The input for sequencing was peripheral blood mononuclear cells (PBMCs), taken at new diagnosis, from a patient treated with antithyroid drugs. The CDR3 protein is CASSLASGSTGELFF. DNA for the CDR3: TGCGCCAGCAGCTTGGCTAGCGGGAGCACCGGGGAGCTGTTTTTT.